The clone carrying this T cell receptor beta chain was picked up a small number of times. Its antigen is not known. These data originate in a study of human T cells and chemical hapten exposure. Time point meaning: patch test 3, about 24 weeks after DPC sensitization. Indicated treatment: therapeutic diphenylcyclopropenone sensitization with weekly scalp DPC. In the library, unique molecular identifiers were attached to individual cDNA molecules. The authors' processing: There were a median of approximately 100,000 TCRs per sample, with a range from roughly 20,000 to 750,000. MiXCR, run by TCRdb on the RACE reads, gives a single entry per CDR3 protein. The V and J calls and clone size come from TCRdb's table, not from the authors' own analysis. The sample lists 150,000 to 200,000 distinct CDR3 sequences, 28% seen once, with roughly 2% in the top ten. Study-wide results and limits: In comparison with controls, expanded TCRs gave rise to a significantly larger number of large CDR3 similarity clusters. High-frequency TCRs, those above 1 in 1000, stayed the same after DPC sensitization.

This sequence was found in a woman aged 18-35 years with alopecia areata. Some clones in this sample may be carry-over from other donors' samples. The material sequenced was whole blood, taken in connection with sensitization to the hapten diphenylcyclopropenone (DPC).

The CDR3 reads CASSLATDYEQYF. The CDR3 nucleotides are TGTGCCAGCTCACTAGCGACAGACTACGAGCAGTACTTC. The chain uses TRBV18 and TRBJ2-7, with D perhaps being TRBD1 or TRBD2 (5 bases each). Trimming took 4 bases from V and 3 from J, leaving 10 bases between them. Germline V gene sequence: CDR1 KGHSH, CDR2 LQKENI. The CDR3 loop spans 13 amino acids.